Listed below are T cell receptor beta chains from one sample, sequenced in a study of blood T cell repertoires in COVID-19. TCRdb's copy holds only in-frame clones and misses some; the assay was immunoSEQ multiplex PCR. The sample contains approximately 300,000 clones, around nine tenths of which appear only once. Sequencing was performed on peripheral blood. Every receptor here comes from a woman aged 30 to 39 with COVID-19, enrolled during active disease. Each CDR3 is given with its conserved first and last residue. The D gene is left open where the match is weak. Size is stated for part of the rows, as once, few or many counts, or as a class when the clone is expanded.

D: TRBD1
size: .
J: TRBJ2-7
V: TRBV15
CDR3: CATSRDLRDRAYEQYF
DNA: TGTGCCACCAGCAGAGATCTCCGGGACAGGGCGTACGAGCAGTACTTC

D: .
size: .
J: TRBJ1-1
V: TRBV7-6
CDR3: CASSLVMEAFF
DNA: TGTGCCAGCAGCTTAGTCATGGAAGCTTTCTTT

D: TRBD1
size: .
J: TRBJ2-3
V: TRBV5-5
CDR3: CASSYAGTGHTDTQYF
DNA: TGTGCCAGCAGCTATGCCGGGACAGGGCACACAGATACGCAGTATTTT

D: .
size: .
J: TRBJ1-1
V: TRBV15
CDR3: CATSRSGRGTEAFF
DNA: TGTGCCACCAGCAGAAGCGGGCGTGGCACTGAAGCTTTCTTT

D: .
size: .
J: TRBJ1-2
V: TRBV14
CDR3: CASSQVQNYGYTF
DNA: TGTGCCAGCAGCCAAGTCCAGAACTATGGCTACACCTTC

D: TRBD1
size: .
J: TRBJ1-1
V: TRBV6-5
CDR3: CASSYGTGRTEAFF
DNA: TGTGCCAGCAGTTACGGGACAGGGAGGACTGAAGCTTTCTTT

D: TRBD1
size: .
J: TRBJ1-2
V: TRBV27
CDR3: CASSLQGGAAVFGYTF
DNA: TGTGCCAGCAGTTTACAGGGGGGAGCGGCAGTGTTTGGCTACACCTTC

D: TRBD1
size: few
J: TRBJ1-6
V: TRBV6-4
CDR3: CASSLTGTGGAFPSPLHF
DNA: TGTGCCAGCAGCCTTACCGGGACAGGGGGCGCCTTCCCTTCACCCCTCCACTTT

D: TRBD1
size: .
J: TRBJ1-2
V: TRBV29-1
CDR3: CSTGTGLGYTF
DNA: TGCAGCACTGGGACAGGGCTCGGCTACACCTTC

D: TRBD1
size: .
J: TRBJ2-2
V: TRBV19
CDR3: CASSMDRGRSTGELFF
DNA: TGTGCCAGTAGTATGGACAGGGGGAGGAGCACCGGGGAGCTGTTTTTT

D: TRBD1
size: .
J: TRBJ1-2
V: TRBV5-1
CDR3: CANRPIQGTSYGYTF
DNA: TGCGCCAATCGACCCATACAGGGGACGTCCTATGGCTACACCTTC

D: TRBD1
size: .
J: TRBJ2-2
V: TRBV11-1
CDR3: CASSSGQGISGELFF
DNA: TGTGCCAGCAGCTCGGGACAGGGCATTTCTGGGGAGCTGTTTTTT

D: TRBD1
size: .
J: TRBJ1-4
V: TRBV2
CDR3: CASVGTALAAKLFF
DNA: TGTGCCAGCGTGGGGACAGCCCTTGCGGCAAAACTGTTTTTT

D: TRBD1
size: .
J: TRBJ2-2
V: TRBV11-2
CDR3: CASSSGTGALNTGELFF
DNA: TGTGCCAGCAGCTCCGGGACAGGGGCACTGAACACCGGGGAGCTGTTTTTT

D: .
size: .
J: TRBJ1-5
V: TRBV24-1
CDR3: CATSLGGYNQPQHF
DNA: TGTGCCACCAGTTTGGGGGGGTACAATCAGCCCCAGCATTTT

D: .
size: once
J: TRBJ1-5
V: TRBV18
CDR3: CASSPSGERPQHF
DNA: TGTGCCAGCTCACCCAGTGGAGAACGGCCCCAGCATTTT

D: .
size: .
J: TRBJ1-1
V: TRBV2
CDR3: CASSEGRFLLNTEAFF
DNA: TGTGCCAGCAGTGAAGGCCGGTTTTTGCTGAACACTGAAGCTTTCTTT

D: TRBD1
size: .
J: TRBJ1-5
V: TRBV3-1/TRBV3-2
CDR3: CASSGTGGVQPQHF
DNA: TGTGCCAGCAGCGGGACAGGGGGCGTTCAGCCCCAGCATTTT

D: TRBD1
size: .
J: TRBJ2-2
V: TRBV5-6
CDR3: CASSLLTGWTTGELFF
DNA: TGTGCCAGCAGCTTATTGACAGGGTGGACCACCGGGGAGCTGTTTTTT

D: TRBD1
size: .
J: TRBJ1-2
V: TRBV24-1
CDR3: CATSDRGRQGYTF
DNA: TGTGCCACCAGTGACAGGGGGCGGCAAGGCTACACCTTC

D: TRBD2
size: .
J: TRBJ2-1
V: TRBV4-2
CDR3: CASSKGLAGGSEQFF
DNA: TGTGCCAGCAGCAAGGGGCTAGCGGGGGGTAGTGAGCAGTTCTTC

D: .
size: .
J: TRBJ2-5
V: TRBV7-8
CDR3: CASSFNRVVGETQYF
DNA: TGTGCCAGCAGCTTCAACAGGGTCGTCGGGGAGACCCAGTACTTC

D: TRBD1
size: .
J: TRBJ2-7
V: TRBV3-1/TRBV3-2
CDR3: CASSLRGTGAYEQYF
DNA: TGTGCCAGCAGCCTCAGGGGGACAGGCGCCTACGAGCAGTACTTC

D: TRBD1
size: .
J: TRBJ1-1
V: TRBV19
CDR3: CASSSPGGSNTEAFF
DNA: TGTGCCAGTAGTTCCCCAGGGGGCTCGAACACTGAAGCTTTCTTT

D: .
size: .
J: TRBJ1-1
V: TRBV28
CDR3: CASSFPDINTEAFF
DNA: TGTGCCAGCAGTTTTCCAGATATAAACACTGAAGCTTTCTTT

D: TRBD1
size: .
J: TRBJ2-3
V: TRBV24-1
CDR3: CATSDDRGRTDTQYF
DNA: TGTGCCACCAGTGACGACAGGGGGCGTACAGATACGCAGTATTTT

D: TRBD1
size: .
J: TRBJ1-6
V: TRBV5-6
CDR3: CASSFGLGQGNSPLHF
DNA: TGTGCCAGCAGCTTCGGGTTAGGACAGGGTAATTCACCCCTCCACTTT

D: .
size: .
J: TRBJ1-1
V: TRBV7-2
CDR3: CASSPAAGGLAEAFF
DNA: TGTGCCAGCAGCCCTGCCGCGGGGGGACTCGCTGAAGCTTTCTTT

D: TRBD1
size: .
J: TRBJ2-2
V: TRBV9
CDR3: CASSMRQGDRELFF
DNA: TGTGCCAGCAGCATGAGACAGGGGGATAGGGAGCTGTTTTTT